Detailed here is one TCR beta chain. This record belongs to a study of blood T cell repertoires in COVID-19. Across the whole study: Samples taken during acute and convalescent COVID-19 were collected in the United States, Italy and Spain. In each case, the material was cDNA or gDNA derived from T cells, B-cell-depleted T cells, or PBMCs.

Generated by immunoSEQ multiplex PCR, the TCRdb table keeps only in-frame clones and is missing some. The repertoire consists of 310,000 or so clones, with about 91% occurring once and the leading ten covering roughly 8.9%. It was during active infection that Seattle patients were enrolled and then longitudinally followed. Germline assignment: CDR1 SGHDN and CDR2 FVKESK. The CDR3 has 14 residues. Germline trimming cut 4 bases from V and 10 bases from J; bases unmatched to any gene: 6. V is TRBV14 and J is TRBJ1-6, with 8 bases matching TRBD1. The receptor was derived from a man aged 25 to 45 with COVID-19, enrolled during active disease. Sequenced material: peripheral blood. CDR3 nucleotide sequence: TGTGCCAGCAGCCTAGACAGGGGAAGCTCACCCCTCCACTTT. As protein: CASSLDRGSSPLHF. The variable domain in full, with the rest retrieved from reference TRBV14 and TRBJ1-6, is EAGVTQFPSHSVIEKGQTVTLRCDPISGHDNLYWYRRVMGKEIKFLLHFVKESKQDESGMPNNRFLAERTGGTYSTLKVQPAELEDSGVYFCASSLDRGSSPLHFGNGTRLTVT.